Described below is a single T cell receptor (beta chain) sequence and its context. What antigen it recognizes has not been identified. No quality values exist for individual bases; no much larger clone is one base distant. Inclusive of the bounding cysteine and phenylalanine, the CDR3 is 13 residues long. Only the CDR3 part of the read is kept: 39 bases, read in frame from the first base. The germline V gene yields MDHEN for CDR1 and SYDVKM for CDR2. Trimming takes 6 bases from V and 3 bases from J, and the germline ends sit 9 bases apart. The library was produced with RT-PCR. The reads were generated on a NextSeq 550. TCRdb reprocessing: public reads trimmed at Q25 with fastp, clones called with MiXCR, in-frame beta chains kept. Each record represents a unique CDR3 protein, reported with the most common genes and DNA among its rows. Recorded for this sample are approximately 170,000 distinct CDR3 sequences; around 30% of them occurred a single time. The ten largest clones add up to approximately 3.5% of the sample.

The data originate from a study of patients and donors after allogeneic stem cell transplantation (dated by TCRdb to about 2020). Rearrangement joined TRBV28 to TRBJ1-3, with no confident D gene call. This receptor was taken from a human donor who was either an allogeneic HSCT recipient or a stem cell or donor lymphocyte infusion donor (not recorded which). It is not recorded whose cells these are; they may come from a transplant donor. The sequencing sample was made of blood, either unsorted or a sorted T cell fraction (not recorded which). The DNA sequence is TGTGCCAGCAGCGCGGCTAATGGAAACACCATATATTTT. It translates as CASSAANGNTIYF.